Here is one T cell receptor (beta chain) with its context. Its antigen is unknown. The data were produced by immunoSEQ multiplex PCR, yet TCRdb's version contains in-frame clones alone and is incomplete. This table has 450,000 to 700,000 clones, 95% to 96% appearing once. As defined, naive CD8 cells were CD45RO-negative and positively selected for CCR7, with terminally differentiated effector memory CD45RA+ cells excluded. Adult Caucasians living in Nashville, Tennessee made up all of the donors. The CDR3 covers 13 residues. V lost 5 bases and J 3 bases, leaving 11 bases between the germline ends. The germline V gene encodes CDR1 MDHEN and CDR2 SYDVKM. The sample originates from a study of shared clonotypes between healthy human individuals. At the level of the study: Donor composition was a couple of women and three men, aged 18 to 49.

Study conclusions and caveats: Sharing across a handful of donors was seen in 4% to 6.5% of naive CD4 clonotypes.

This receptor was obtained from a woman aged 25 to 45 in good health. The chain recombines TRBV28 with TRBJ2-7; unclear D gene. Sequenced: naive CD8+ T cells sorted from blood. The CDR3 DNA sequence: TGTGCCAGCAGTCCCACGATCCTCTACGAGCAGTACTTC. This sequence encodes CASSPTILYEQYF.